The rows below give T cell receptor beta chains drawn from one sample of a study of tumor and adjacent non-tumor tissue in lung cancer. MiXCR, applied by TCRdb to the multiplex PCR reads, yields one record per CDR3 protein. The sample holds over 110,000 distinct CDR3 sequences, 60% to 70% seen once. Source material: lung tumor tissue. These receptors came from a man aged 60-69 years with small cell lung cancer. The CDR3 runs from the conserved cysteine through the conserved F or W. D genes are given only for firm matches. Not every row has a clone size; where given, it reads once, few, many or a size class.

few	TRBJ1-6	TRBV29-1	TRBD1	CSIVTGTGSPLHF	TGCAGCATCGTGACAGGGACAGGATCACCCCTCCACTTT
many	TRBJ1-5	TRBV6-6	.	CASSSLLGQPQHF	TGTGCCAGCAGTTCCCTCCTAGGGCAGCCCCAGCATTTT
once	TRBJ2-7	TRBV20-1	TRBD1	CSASWGSGQGVVGREREHYF	TGCAGTGCTAGTTGGGGATCGGGACAGGGTGTTGTGGGACGGGAACGTGAGCACTACTTC
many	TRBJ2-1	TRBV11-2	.	CASSLLLGATLDEQFF	TGTGCCAGCAGCTTACTTTTAGGGGCGACCCTCGATGAGCAGTTCTTC
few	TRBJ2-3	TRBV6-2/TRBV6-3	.	CASAIRRTDTQYF	TGTGCCAGCGCGATTAGGAGAACAGATACGCAGTATTTT
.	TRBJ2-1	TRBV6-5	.	CPSSYLGGYNEQFF	TGTCCCAGCAGTTACCTGGGGGGCTACAATGAGCAGTTCTTC
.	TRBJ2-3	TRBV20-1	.	CTAGLTGGADTQYF	TGCACTGCTGGTCTGACAGGTGGGGCAGATACGCAGTATTTT
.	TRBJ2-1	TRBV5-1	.	CSSRGTGAYYNEQFF	TGCTCCAGCAGAGGTACGGGCGCCTACTACAATGAGCAGTTCTTC
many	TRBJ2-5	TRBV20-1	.	CSARVLGSSQETQYF	TGCAGTGCTAGAGTTTTGGGGTCCTCCCAAGAGACCCAGTACTTC
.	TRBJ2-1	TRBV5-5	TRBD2	CASSFAGTNGREQFF	TGTGCCAGCAGCTTTGCAGGGACTAACGGGAGGGAGCAGTTCTTC
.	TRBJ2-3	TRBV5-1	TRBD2	CASSFAGALSTDTQYF	TGCGCCAGCAGCTTTGCGGGAGCCCTATCCACAGATACGCAATATTTT
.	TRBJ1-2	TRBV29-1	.	CSVEMGHYGYTF	TGCAGCGTTGAAATGGGGCACTATGGTTACACCTTC
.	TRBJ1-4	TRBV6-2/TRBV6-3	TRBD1	CATTRGTGIGEEKLFF	TGTGCCACCACCAGAGGGACAGGGATAGGCGAAGAAAAACTGTTTTTT
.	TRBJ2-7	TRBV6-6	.	CTSSPTMDEQYF	TGTACCAGCAGCCCTACAATGGACGAGCAGTACTTC
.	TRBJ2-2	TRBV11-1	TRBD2	CASSLSSGRITRELFF	TGTGCCAGCAGCTTAAGTAGCGGGAGGATCACCAGGGAGCTGTTTTTT
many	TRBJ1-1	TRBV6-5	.	CASSYAIGATEAFF	TGTGCCAGCAGTTACGCGATAGGGGCCACTGAAGCTTTCTTT
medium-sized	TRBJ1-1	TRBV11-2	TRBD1	CASSLFTGTGNTEAFF	TGTGCCAGCAGCTTATTTACCGGGACAGGGAACACTGAAGCTTTCTTT
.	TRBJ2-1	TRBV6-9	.	CASSGGHHPYNEQFF	TGTGCCAGCAGTGGGGGACATCATCCCTACAATGAGCAGTTCTTC
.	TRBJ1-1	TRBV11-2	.	CPSSLKGRGAFF	TGTCCAAGCAGCTTAAAAGGTCGGGGAGCTTTCTTT
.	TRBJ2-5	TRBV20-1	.	CSARRPRAETQYF	TGCAGTGCTAGGCGACCGAGGGCCGAGACCCAATACTTC
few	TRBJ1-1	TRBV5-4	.	CAIDKGSNTEAFF	TGTGCCATAGACAAGGGTTCGAACACTGAAGCTTTCTTT
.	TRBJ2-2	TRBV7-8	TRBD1	CASSQRDRGPNTGELFF	TGTGCCAGCAGCCAAAGGGACAGGGGACCTAACACCGGGGAGCTGTTTTTT
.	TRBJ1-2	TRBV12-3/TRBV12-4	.	CASSSTFSYGYTF	TGTGCCAGCAGTAGCACGTTTAGCTATGGCTACACCTTC
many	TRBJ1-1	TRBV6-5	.	CASRSYLGVEAFF	TGTGCCAGCAGGTCTTATTTGGGGGTTGAAGCTTTCTTT
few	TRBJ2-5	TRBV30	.	CAWSPWGETQYF	TGTGCTTGGAGTCCCTGGGGAGAGACCCAGTACTTC
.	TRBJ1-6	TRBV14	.	CASSQAVNWAPLHF	TGTGCCAGCAGCCAAGCAGTCAATTGGGCACCCCTCCACTTT